The text below deals with one TCR beta chain. Its specificity is not known. The record originates from a study of cytomegalovirus exposure and HLA in healthy donors. Overall study context: Drawn from HLA-typed donors, tens of millions of unique TCRs were held in an early data release. Broader study findings: Per a later analysis, HLA-associated TCR beta chains showed more clonal expansion than other, equally common TCR beta chains. 164 TCR beta chains were listed as cytomegalovirus-associated.

Both 60 Vbeta primers and 13 Jbeta primers went into the PCR. Sequencing used immunoSEQ multiplex PCR; TCRdb keeps in-frame clones, though not all of them. The sample totals roughly 100,000 clones. V was clipped by 5 bases and J by 11 bases; unmatched bases: 13. The CDR3 extends over 13 amino acids. Germline-derived CDR1 and CDR2 are GTSNPN and SVGIG (reference sequence). Sequences were obtained from PBMCs. The sequence was obtained from a man aged 35-49 years in good health and CMV-seronegative. The chain joins TRBV30 to TRBJ2-5; 8 bases line up with TRBD1. CDR3 protein: CAWRTGNQPEQYF. The CDR3 DNA reads TGTGCCTGGCGGACAGGGAATCAGCCGGAGCAGTACTTC.